The clone carrying this TCR beta chain was counted many times. Its antigen is currently unknown. This sample stems from a study of early T cells in non-severe SARS-CoV-2 infection. Across the study: The chains were unpaired, and the sequenced material was bulk RNA from unsorted whole blood. Study findings and constraints: The VDJdb matching leaned toward anti-spike CD8 responses and overlooked private and CD4 specificities.

As part of library construction, unique molecular identifiers were attached to individual cDNA molecules. MiXCR, applied by TCRdb to the 5' RACE reads, yields one record per CDR3 protein. The data hold tens of thousands of distinct CDR3 sequences, with about 5.8% observed a single time. The ends were cut back, 1 base at V and 7 bases at J, with 8 bases in the middle. The CDR3 contains 13 residues. The sequenced sample consisted of whole blood. The chain joins TRBV12-3 or TRBV12-4 to TRBJ1-3; weak D call: TRBD1 (5 bases). This receptor was obtained from an adult who was a healthcare worker with PCR-confirmed SARS-CoV-2 infection or an uninfected control (not recorded which). The CDR3 DNA follows: TGTGCCAGCAGTTTAGAGGAGGGGAACACCATATATTTT. Protein: CASSLEEGNTIYF.